This T cell receptor (beta chain) was found in a study of regulatory T cells in long-lasting Graves disease. Study-level background: Patients newly diagnosed with Graves' had been on antithyroid drugs for under 3 months.

To make TCR beta libraries, researchers used iRepertoire HTBI primers and Arm-PCR of CDR3 regions. TCRdb processed the multiplex PCR reads anew with MiXCR; each CDR3 protein has one entry. The table includes some 250,000 distinct CDR3 sequences, 15% to 20% detected once. V gave up 6 bases and J gave up 11 bases, with 26 bases separating them. CDR1 is MNHNS, CDR2 SASEGT, per germline. This CDR3 has 16 residues. This sample's time point: newly diagnosed GD, antithyroid drugs for less than 3 months. Isolated PBMC RNA provided the starting material for the TCR library. In this sample, this clonotype turned up a few times. This clone may be a read error of a much larger clone one base away. This same sample was also taken into another study, of T cells in Graves' hyperthyroidism and ophthalmopathy.

The chain combines TRBV6-1 with TRBJ1-5; D is possibly TRBD1 (6 bases). The source material was peripheral blood mononuclear cells (PBMCs), sampled at new diagnosis, from a patient treated with antithyroid drugs. This sequence originates from a woman aged 25 to 39 with Graves disease. The DNA for the CDR3 is TGTGCCAGCAGACTAGAGGGCGGGACAACCTCAGTGGCCCAGCATTTT. It is translated as CASRLEGGTTSVAQHF.